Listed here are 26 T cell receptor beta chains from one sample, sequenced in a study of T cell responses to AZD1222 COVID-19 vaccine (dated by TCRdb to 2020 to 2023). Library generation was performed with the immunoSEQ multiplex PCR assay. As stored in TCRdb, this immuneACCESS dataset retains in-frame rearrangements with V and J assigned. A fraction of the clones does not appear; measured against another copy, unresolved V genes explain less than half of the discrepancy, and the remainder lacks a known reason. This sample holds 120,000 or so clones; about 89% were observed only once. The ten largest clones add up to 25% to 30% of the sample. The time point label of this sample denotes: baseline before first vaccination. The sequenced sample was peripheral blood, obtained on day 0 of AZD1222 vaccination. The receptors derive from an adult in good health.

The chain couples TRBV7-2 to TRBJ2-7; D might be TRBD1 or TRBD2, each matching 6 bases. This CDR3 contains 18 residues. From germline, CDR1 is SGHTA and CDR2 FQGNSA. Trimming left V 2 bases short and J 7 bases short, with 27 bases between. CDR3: CASSLFRGALGQLREQYF. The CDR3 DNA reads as TGTGCCAGCAGCTTATTTAGGGGGGCCCTGGGGCAGCTCAGAGAGCAGTACTTC. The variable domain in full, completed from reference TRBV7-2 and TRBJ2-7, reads GAGVSQSPSNKVTEKGKDVELRCDPISGHTALYWYRQSLGQGLEFLIYFQGNSAPDKSGLPSDRFSAERTGGSVSTLTIQRTQQEDSAVYLCASSLFRGALGQLREQYFGPGTRLTVT.

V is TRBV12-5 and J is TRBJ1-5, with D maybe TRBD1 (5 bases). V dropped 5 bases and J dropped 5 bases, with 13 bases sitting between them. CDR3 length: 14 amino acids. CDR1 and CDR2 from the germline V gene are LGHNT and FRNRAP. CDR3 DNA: TGTGCTAGTGGTCCCGGACATCCCGATCAGCCCCAGCATTTT. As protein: CASGPGHPDQPQHF.

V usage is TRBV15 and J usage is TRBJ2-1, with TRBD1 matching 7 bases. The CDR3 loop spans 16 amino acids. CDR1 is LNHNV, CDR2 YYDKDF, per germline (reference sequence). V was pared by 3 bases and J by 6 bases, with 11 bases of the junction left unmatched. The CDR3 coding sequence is TGTGCCACCAGCAGTTATGACAGGGACGGCATCAATGAGCAGTTCTTC. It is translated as CATSSYDRDGINEQFF.

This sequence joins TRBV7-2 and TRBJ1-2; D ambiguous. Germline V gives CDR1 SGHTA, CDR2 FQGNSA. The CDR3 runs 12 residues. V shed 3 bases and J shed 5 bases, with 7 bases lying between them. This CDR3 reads CASSLAEYGYTF. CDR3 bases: TGTGCCAGCAGCTTGGCAGAATATGGCTACACCTTC.

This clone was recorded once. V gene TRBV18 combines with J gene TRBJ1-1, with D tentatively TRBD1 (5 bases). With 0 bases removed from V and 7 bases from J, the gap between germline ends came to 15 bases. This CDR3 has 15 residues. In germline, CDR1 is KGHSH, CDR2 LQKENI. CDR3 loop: CASSPPGSGDLEAFF. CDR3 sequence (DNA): TGTGCCAGCTCACCACCGGGGAGCGGGGACCTTGAAGCTTTCTTT. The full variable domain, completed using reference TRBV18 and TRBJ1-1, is NAGVMQNPRHLVRRRGQEARLRCSPMKGHSHVYWYRQLPEEGLKFMVYLQKENIIDESGMPKERFSAEFPKEGPSILRIQQVVRGDSAAYFCASSPPGSGDLEAFFGQGTRLTVV.

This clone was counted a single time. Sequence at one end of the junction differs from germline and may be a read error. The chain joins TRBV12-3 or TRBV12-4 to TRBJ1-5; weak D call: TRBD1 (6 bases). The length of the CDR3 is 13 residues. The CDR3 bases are TGTGTCAGCAGTGGGACATTCAATCAGCCCCAGCATTTT. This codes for CVSSGTFNQPQHF.

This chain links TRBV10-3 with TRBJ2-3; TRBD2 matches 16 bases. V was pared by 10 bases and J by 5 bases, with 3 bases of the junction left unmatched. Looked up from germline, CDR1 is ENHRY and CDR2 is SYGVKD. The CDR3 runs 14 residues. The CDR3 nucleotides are TGTGCCACGGGGACTAGCGGGAGGGAAGATACGCAGTATTTT. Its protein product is CATGTSGREDTQYF.

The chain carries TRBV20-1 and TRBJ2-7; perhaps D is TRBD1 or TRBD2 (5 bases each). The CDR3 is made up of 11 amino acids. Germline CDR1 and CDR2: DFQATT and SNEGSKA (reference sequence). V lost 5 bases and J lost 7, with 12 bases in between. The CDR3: CSAGTAAEQYF. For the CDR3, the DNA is TGCAGTGCTGGGACGGCGGCGGAGCAGTACTTC.

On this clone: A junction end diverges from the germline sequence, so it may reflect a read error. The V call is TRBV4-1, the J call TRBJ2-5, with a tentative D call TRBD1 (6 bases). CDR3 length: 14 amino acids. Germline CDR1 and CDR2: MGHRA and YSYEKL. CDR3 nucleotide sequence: TGCGCCAGCAGCCAAGAGCAGGGGCAAGTGACCCAGTACTTC. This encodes CASSQEQGQVTQYF.

The chain's CDR3 is CASSQLRGGTDTQYF. The CDR3 DNA follows: TGTGCCAGCAGCCAATTGCGGGGGGGCACAGATACGCAGTATTTT. The chain links TRBV3-1 (or the pseudogene TRBV3-2) to TRBJ2-3; TRBD2 matches 8 bases. The CDR3 sequence is 15 residues long. CDR1 LGHDT and CDR2 YNNKEL come from the germline V gene (reference sequence). The V gene end was trimmed by 2 bases and the J gene end by 1 base; junction bases not matched to a gene: 2.

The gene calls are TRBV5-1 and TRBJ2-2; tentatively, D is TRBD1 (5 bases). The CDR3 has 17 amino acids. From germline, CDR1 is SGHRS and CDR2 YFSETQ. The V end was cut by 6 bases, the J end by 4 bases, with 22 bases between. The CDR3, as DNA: TGCGCCAGCAAGCTTGGGGCCCCTCCGCGTATCACCGGGGAGCTGTTTTTT. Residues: CASKLGAPPRITGELFF.

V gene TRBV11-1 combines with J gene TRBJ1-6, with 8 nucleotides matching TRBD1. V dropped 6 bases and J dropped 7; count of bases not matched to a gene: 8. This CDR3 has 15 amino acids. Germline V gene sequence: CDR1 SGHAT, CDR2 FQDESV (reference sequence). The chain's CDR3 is CASRKDRASNSPLHF. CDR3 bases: TGTGCCAGCAGAAAGGACAGGGCGAGCAATTCACCCCTCCACTTT.

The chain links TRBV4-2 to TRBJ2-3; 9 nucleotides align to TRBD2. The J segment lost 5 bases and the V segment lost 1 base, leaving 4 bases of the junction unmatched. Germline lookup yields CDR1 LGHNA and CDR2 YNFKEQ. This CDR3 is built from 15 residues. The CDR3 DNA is TGTGCCAGCAGCCAAGGCGGGGGGGCAGTAGATACGCAGTATTTT. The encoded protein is CASSQGGGAVDTQYF.

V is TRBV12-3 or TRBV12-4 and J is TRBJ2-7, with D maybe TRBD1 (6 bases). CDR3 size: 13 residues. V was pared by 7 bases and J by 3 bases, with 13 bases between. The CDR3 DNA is TGTGCCAGCACCCTTAGGGGGTTCTACGAGCAGTACTTC. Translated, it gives CASTLRGFYEQYF.

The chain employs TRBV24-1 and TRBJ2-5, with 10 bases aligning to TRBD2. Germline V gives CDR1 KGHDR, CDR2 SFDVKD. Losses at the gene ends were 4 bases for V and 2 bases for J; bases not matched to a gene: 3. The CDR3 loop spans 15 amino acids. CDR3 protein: CATSDPLAGQETQYF. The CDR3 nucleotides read TGTGCCACCAGTGACCCACTAGCGGGACAAGAGACCCAGTACTTC.

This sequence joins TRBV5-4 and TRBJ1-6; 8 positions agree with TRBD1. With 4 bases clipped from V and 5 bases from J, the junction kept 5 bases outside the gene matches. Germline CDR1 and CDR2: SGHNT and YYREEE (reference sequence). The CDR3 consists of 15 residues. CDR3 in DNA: TGTGCCAGCAGCGAAGGGACAGGCAATAATTCACCCCTCCACTTT. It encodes CASSEGTGNNSPLHF.

Here the CDR3 DNA reads TGTGCCAGCCGAAGGGGGGCAGGGGCCATGAACACTGAAGCTTTCTTT. Protein: CASRRGAGAMNTEAFF. The V and J genes are TRBV3-1 (or the pseudogene TRBV3-2) and TRBJ1-1, with D tentatively TRBD1 (6 bases). Germline CDR1 is LGHDT and CDR2 is YNNKEL (reference sequence). The CDR3 has 16 amino acids. Trimming took off 8 bases at V and 0 bases at J, with 19 bases between the two ends.

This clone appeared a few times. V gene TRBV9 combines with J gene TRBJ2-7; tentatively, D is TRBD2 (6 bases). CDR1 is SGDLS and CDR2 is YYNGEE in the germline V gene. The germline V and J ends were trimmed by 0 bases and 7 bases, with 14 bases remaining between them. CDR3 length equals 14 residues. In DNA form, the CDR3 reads TGTGCCAGCAGCGTAGTGGGCTCCGGGGGAGAGCAGTACTTC. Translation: CASSVVGSGGEQYF.

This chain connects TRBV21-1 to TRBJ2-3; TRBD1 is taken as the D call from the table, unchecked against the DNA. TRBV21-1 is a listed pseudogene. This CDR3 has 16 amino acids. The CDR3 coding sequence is TGTGCCAGCAGCTCCCACCGACAGGGGGCAACAGATACGCAGTATTTT. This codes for CASSSHRQGATDTQYF.

Written as DNA, the CDR3 is TGTGCCAGCAGCGTAGCGGTGCTAGCTGAGACCCAGTACTTC. It specifies CASSVAVLAETQYF. The chain couples TRBV9 to TRBJ2-5; D is possibly TRBD2 (5 bases). The ends were cut back, 0 bases at V and 5 bases at J, with 11 bases in the middle. The CDR3 spans 14 residues. Germline V gene lookup returns CDR1 SGDLS and CDR2 YYNGEE.

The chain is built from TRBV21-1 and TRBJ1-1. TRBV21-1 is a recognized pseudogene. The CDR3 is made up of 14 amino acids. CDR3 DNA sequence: TGTGCCAGCAGCAAAGGATATATGGGCACTGAAGCTTTCTTT. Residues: CASSKGYMGTEAFF.

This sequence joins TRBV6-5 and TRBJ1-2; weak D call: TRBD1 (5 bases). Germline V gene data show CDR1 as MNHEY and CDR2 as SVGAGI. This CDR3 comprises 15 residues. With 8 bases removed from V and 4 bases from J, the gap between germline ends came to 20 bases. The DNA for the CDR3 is TGTGCCAGCGGAGACATCCGACAGCTCTTCTATGGCTACACCTTC. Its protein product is CASGDIRQLFYGYTF.

CDR3 nucleotides: TGCGCCAGCAGCCCAAGACAGGCCAAAAACATTCAGTACTTC. This gives the protein CASSPRQAKNIQYF. The gene calls are TRBV5-1 and TRBJ2-4, with D maybe TRBD1 (5 bases). Trimming removed 4 bases from V and 1 base from J, with 9 bases in between. Germline V gene sequence: CDR1 SGHRS, CDR2 YFSETQ. The CDR3 has 14 amino acids.

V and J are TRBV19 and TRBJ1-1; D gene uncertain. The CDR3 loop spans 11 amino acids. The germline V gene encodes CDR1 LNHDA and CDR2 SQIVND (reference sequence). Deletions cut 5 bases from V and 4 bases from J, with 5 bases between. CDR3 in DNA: TGTGCCAGTAGTTCCGGCACTGAAGCTTTCTTT. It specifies CASSSGTEAFF. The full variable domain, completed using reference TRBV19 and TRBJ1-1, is DGGITQSPKYLFRKEGQNVTLSCEQNLNHDAMYWYRQDPGQGLRLIYYSQIVNDFQKGDIAEGYSVSREKKESFPLTVTSAQKNPTAFYLCASSSGTEAFFGQGTRLTVV.

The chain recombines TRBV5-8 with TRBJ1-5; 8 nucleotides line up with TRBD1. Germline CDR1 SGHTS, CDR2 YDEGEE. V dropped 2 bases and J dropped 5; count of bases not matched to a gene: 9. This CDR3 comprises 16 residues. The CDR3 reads CASSFVRGQADQPQHF. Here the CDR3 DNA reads TGTGCCAGCAGCTTCGTCAGGGGACAGGCGGATCAGCCCCAGCATTTT.

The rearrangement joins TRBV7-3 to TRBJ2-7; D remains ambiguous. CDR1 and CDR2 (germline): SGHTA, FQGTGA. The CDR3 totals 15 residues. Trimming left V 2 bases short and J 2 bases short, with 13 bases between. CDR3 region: CASSLYGPPTYEQYF. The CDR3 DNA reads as TGTGCCAGCAGCTTATACGGACCCCCTACCTACGAGCAGTACTTC.